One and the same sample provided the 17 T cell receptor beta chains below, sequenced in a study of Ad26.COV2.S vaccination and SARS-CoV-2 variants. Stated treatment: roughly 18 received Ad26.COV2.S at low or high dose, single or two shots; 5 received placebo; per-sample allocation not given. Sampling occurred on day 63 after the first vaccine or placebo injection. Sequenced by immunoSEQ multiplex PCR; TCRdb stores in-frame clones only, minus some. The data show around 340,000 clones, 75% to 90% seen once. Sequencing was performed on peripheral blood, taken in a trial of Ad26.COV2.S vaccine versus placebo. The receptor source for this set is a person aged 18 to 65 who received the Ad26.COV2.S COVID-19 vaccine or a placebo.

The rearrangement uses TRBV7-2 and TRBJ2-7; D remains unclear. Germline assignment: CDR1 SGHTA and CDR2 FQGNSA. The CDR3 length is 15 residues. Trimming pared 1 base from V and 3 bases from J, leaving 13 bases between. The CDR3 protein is CASSLGSSPFYEQYF. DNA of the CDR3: TGTGCCAGCAGCTTAGGAAGTAGCCCTTTCTACGAGCAGTACTTC. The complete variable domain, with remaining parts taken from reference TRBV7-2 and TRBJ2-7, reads GAGVSQSPSNKVTEKGKDVELRCDPISGHTALYWYRQSLGQGLEFLIYFQGNSAPDKSGLPSDRFSAERTGGSVSTLTIQRTQQEDSAVYLCASSLGSSPFYEQYFGPGTRLTVT.

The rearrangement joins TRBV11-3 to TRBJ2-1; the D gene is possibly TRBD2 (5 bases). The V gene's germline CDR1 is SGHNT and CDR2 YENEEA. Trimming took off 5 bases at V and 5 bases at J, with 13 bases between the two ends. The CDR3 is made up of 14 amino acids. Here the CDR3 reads CASSPHAGNNEQFF. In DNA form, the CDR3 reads TGTGCCAGCAGCCCCCACGCCGGGAACAATGAGCAGTTCTTC.

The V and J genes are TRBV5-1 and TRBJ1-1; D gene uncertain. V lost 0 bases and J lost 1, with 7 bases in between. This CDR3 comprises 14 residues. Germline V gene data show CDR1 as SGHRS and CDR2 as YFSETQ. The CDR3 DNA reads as TGCGCCAGCAGCTTGGGGGCGGCGAACACTGAAGCTTTCTTT. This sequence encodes CASSLGAANTEAFF.

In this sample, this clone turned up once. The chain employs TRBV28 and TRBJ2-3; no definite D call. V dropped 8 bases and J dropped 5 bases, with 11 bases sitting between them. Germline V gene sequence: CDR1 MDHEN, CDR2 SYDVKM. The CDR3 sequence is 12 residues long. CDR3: CASVGQLDTQYF. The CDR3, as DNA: TGTGCCAGCGTCGGTCAATTAGATACGCAGTATTTT.

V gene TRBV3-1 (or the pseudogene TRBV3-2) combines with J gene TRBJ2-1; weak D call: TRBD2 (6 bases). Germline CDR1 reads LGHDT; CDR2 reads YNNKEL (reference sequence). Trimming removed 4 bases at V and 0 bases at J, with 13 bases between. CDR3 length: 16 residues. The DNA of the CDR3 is TGTGCCAGCAGCCCCGGCCGGCGGGACTCCTACAATGAGCAGTTCTTC. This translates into CASSPGRRDSYNEQFF.

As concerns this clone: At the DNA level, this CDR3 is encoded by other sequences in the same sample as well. The CDR3 nucleotides are TGTGCCTGGAGTGTAGAGGGGAATCAGCCCCAGCATTTT. It codes for CAWSVEGNQPQHF. This chain connects TRBV30 to TRBJ1-5; a possible D gene is TRBD1 (5 bases). The CDR3 is made up of 13 amino acids. Germline V lookup: CDR1 GTSNPN, CDR2 SVGIG (reference sequence). The V end was cut by 0 bases, the J end by 4 bases, with 7 bases between.

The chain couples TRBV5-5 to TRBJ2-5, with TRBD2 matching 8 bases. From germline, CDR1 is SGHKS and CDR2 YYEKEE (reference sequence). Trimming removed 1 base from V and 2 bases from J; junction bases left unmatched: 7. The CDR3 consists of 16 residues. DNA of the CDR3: TGTGCCAGCAGCTTGAGAGCGGGAGCGTATCAAGAGACCCAGTACTTC. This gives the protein CASSLRAGAYQETQYF.

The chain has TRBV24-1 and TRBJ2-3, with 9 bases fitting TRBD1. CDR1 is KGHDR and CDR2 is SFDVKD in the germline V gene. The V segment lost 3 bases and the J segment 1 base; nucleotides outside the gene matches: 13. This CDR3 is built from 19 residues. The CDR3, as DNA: TGTGCCACCAGTGATCCCGGGGGTAGAGGGGACAGGGGCACAGATACGCAGTATTTT. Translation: CATSDPGGRGDRGTDTQYF.

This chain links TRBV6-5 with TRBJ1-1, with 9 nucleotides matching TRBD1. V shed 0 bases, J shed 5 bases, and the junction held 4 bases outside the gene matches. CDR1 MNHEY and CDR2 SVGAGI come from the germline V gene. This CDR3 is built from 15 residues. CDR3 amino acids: CASSYSGQGQTEAFF. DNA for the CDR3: TGTGCCAGCAGTTACTCCGGACAGGGGCAGACTGAAGCTTTCTTT.

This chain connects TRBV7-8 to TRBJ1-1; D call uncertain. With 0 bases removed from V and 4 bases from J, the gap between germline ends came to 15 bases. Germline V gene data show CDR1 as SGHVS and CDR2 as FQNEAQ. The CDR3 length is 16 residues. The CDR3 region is CASSLARAGWGTEAFF. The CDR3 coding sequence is TGTGCCAGCAGCTTAGCCCGAGCGGGATGGGGCACTGAAGCTTTCTTT.

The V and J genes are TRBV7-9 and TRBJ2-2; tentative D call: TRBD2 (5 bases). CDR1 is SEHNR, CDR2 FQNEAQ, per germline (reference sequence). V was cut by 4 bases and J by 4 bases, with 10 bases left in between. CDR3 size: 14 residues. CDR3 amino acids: CASSSAGGTGELFF. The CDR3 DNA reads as TGTGCCAGCAGCTCAGCAGGAGGCACCGGGGAGCTGTTTTTT.

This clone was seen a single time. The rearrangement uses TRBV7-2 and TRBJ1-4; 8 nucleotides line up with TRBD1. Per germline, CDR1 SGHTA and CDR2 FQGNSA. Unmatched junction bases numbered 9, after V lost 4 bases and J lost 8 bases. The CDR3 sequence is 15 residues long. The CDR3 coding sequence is TGTGCCAGCAGCTCGTTGGGACAGGCGGGAGAAAAACTGTTTTTT. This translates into CASSSLGQAGEKLFF.

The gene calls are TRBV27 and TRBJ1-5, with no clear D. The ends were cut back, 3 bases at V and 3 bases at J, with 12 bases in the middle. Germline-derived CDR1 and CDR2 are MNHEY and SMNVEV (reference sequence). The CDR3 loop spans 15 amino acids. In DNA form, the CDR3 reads TGTGCCAGCAGTTTTCCGGACGGTATCAATCAGCCCCAGCATTTT. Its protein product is CASSFPDGINQPQHF.

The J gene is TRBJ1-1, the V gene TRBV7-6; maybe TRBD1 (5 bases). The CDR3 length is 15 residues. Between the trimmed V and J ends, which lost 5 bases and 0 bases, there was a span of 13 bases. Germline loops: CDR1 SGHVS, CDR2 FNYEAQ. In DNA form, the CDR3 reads TGTGCCAGCAGCCCGCTAGGGGAGCTGAACACTGAAGCTTTCTTT. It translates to CASSPLGELNTEAFF. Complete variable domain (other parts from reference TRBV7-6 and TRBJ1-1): GAGVSQSPRYKVTKRGQDVALRCDPISGHVSLYWYRQALGQGPEFLTYFNYEAQQDKSGLPNDRFSAERPEGSISTLTIQRTEQRDSAMYRCASSPLGELNTEAFFGQGTRLTVV.

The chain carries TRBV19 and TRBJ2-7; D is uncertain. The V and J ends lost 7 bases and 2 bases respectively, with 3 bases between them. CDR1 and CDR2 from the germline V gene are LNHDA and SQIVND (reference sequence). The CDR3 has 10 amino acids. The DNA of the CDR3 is TGTGCCAGTACTACCTACGAGCAGTACTTC. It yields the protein CASTTYEQYF.

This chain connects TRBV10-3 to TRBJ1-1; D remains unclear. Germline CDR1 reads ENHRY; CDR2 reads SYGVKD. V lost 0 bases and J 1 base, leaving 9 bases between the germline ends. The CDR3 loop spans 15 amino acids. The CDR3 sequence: CAISESRVGNTEAFF. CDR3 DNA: TGTGCCATCAGTGAGTCTCGGGTCGGGAACACTGAAGCTTTCTTT.

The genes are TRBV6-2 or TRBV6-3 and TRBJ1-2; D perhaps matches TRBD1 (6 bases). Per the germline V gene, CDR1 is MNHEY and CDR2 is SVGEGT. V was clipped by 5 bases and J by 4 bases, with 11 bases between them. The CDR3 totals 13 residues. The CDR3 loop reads CASSADRFYGYTF. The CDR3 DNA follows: TGTGCCAGCAGTGCGGACAGATTCTATGGCTACACCTTC.